One and the same sample provided the 5 T cell receptor beta chains below, sequenced in a study of T-cell reconstitution after alpha-beta-depleted transplantation in children. TCRbeta library construction was performed incorporating unique molecular identifiers. Each CDR3 protein is one row after TCRdb ran MiXCR on the PCR reads. This repertoire shows 350,000 to 400,000 distinct CDR3 sequences, 10% to 15% found once; its top ten account for about 4%. The sample consisted of PBMCs, taken from the stem cell graft. The receptor source for this set is a human donor who donated a stem cell graft to a child with Fanconi anemia.

V is TRBV18 and J is TRBJ1-2; possible D gene TRBD1, 6 bases. The V gene's germline CDR1 is KGHSH and CDR2 LQKENI. Deletions cut 2 bases from V and 6 bases from J, with 13 bases between. There are 14 residues in the CDR3. CDR3 coding DNA: TGTGCCAGCTCACCATTGCGGGGGCTGGATGGCTACACCTTC. This gives the protein CASSPLRGLDGYTF.

This clonotype was counted a few times. V is TRBV29-1 and J is TRBJ2-1; 11 positions match TRBD2. Germline CDR1 is SQVTM and CDR2 is ANQGSEA. V dropped 4 bases and J dropped 9; count of bases not matched to a gene: 8. This CDR3 contains 14 residues. The CDR3 DNA sequence: TGCAGCGTTGTAATTAGCGGGGGGGCTACTGAGCAGTTCTTC. Translating it yields CSVVISGGATEQFF.

This clonotype appeared many times. The chain uses TRBV27 and TRBJ1-6; the D gene is possibly TRBD1 (5 bases). Germline V CDR1 and CDR2: MNHEY, SMNVEV (reference sequence). The V gene lost 7 bases and the J gene lost 5 bases, with 12 bases spanning the gap. The CDR3 runs to 14 residues. In DNA, the CDR3 is TGTGCCAGCAAAGGGCAGGGCGATAATTCACCCCTCCACTTT. Amino acid sequence: CASKGQGDNSPLHF.

V usage is TRBV5-1 and J usage is TRBJ2-5; a possible D gene is TRBD2 (5 bases). The CDR3 sequence is 13 residues long. V was cut by 2 bases and J by 5 bases, with 10 bases left in between. Germline V gene data show CDR1 as SGHRS and CDR2 as YFSETQ. The DNA of the CDR3 is TGCGCCAGCAGCTTTTCGGGGATGGAGACCCAGTACTTC. Residues: CASSFSGMETQYF.

Here the CDR3 reads CASSYSSGGTPSSYNEQFF. The DNA of the CDR3 is TGTGCCAGCAGTTACTCTAGCGGGGGGACACCGAGCTCCTACAATGAGCAGTTCTTC. The chain combines TRBV6-2 or TRBV6-3 with TRBJ2-1; 10 bases match TRBD2. V shed 0 bases and J 0 bases; nucleotides not matched to a gene: 8. The germline V gene has CDR1 MNHEY and CDR2 SVGEGT. The CDR3 sequence is 19 residues long.